Presented here are 21 T cell receptor beta chains from one specimen sequenced in a study of CD8 T cells in Susac syndrome. Random hexamers were used to reverse transcribe 0.5 to 1 ug of RNA. TCRdb re-analysed the immunoSEQ multiplex PCR reads in MiXCR, keeping a single row per CDR3 protein. The sample lists over 70,000 distinct CDR3 sequences; approximately 96% were seen once. Sequenced material: CD8+ T cells from PBMCs. The origin of the receptors is a human donor with Susac syndrome.

This sequence joins TRBV7-9 and TRBJ2-7; D might be TRBD1 (5 bases). The CDR3 is made up of 14 amino acids. Germline lookup yields CDR1 SEHNR and CDR2 FQNEAQ (reference sequence). Trimming shortened V by 5 bases and J by 0 bases, and 11 bases separated the two germline ends. CDR3 DNA sequence: TGTGCCAGCAGCCTGGGGCGGAACTCCTACGAGCAGTACTTC. Its protein product is CASSLGRNSYEQYF.

The rearrangement uses TRBV5-1 and TRBJ2-7; TRBD1 matches 8 bases. The CDR3 extends over 19 amino acids. Trimming took 1 base from V and 0 from J; bases not matched to a gene: 15. Germline loops: CDR1 SGHRS, CDR2 YFSETQ. The CDR3 sequence is CASSLKAGGLYPSSYEQYF. The CDR3 DNA reads TGCGCCAGCAGCTTGAAAGCAGGGGGCCTATACCCCAGCTCCTACGAGCAGTACTTC.

The chain couples TRBV20-1 to TRBJ2-7; 7 positions agree with TRBD2. This CDR3 spans 14 amino acids. Germline V CDR1 and CDR2: DFQATT, SNEGSKA (reference sequence). The trim removed 1 base at V and 1 base at J, leaving 4 bases unmatched. This CDR3 is CSARGGGRSYEQYF. The CDR3 DNA follows: TGCAGTGCTAGAGGGGGGGGGAGATCCTACGAGCAGTACTTC.

The rearrangement joins TRBV6-2 or TRBV6-3 to TRBJ1-5, with TRBD1 matching 9 bases. This CDR3 contains 16 residues. Germline CDR1 MNHEY, CDR2 SVGEGT. After removal of 6 bases from V and 8 bases from J, the junction contained 14 bases not matched to a gene. The CDR3 loop reads CASRDPGTGNEKPQHF. Here the CDR3 DNA reads TGTGCCAGCAGAGACCCCGGGACAGGGAACGAAAAGCCCCAGCATTTT.

The DNA of the CDR3 is TGTGCCAGCACGACAGGGCTGGACGAGACCCAGTACTTC. Translating it yields CASTTGLDETQYF. The chain couples TRBV2 to TRBJ2-5; TRBD1 aligns across 7 bases. Germline V gene lookup returns CDR1 SNHLY and CDR2 FYNNEI. With 7 bases clipped from V and 5 bases from J, the junction kept 7 bases outside the gene matches. This CDR3 is built from 13 residues.

This sequence joins TRBV6-2 or TRBV6-3 and TRBJ2-5; possibly TRBD1 for D (5 bases). Germline V gene lookup returns CDR1 MNHEY and CDR2 SVGEGT. This CDR3 spans 11 amino acids. Trimming took 10 bases from V and 5 from J, leaving 11 bases between them. The CDR3 nucleotides read TGTGCCACCTCTCCAGGGGAGACCCAGTACTTC. Residues: CATSPGETQYF.

The chain has TRBV2 and TRBJ1-1; 7 bases map to TRBD1. The trim removed 5 bases at V and 1 base at J, leaving 7 bases unmatched. Germline V gene sequence: CDR1 SNHLY, CDR2 FYNNEI. This CDR3 has 15 amino acids. CDR3 region: CASSTTQGRNTEAFF. In DNA, the CDR3 is TGTGCCAGCAGTACGACACAGGGGCGGAACACTGAAGCTTTCTTT.

The rearrangement uses TRBV12-3 or TRBV12-4 and TRBJ2-6; D gene ambiguous. V dropped 9 bases and J dropped 0 bases, with 9 bases sitting between them. CDR3 length: 14 amino acids. The CDR3 region has the DNA TGTGCCAGTACCATAGTCTCTGGGGCCAACGTCCTGACTTTC. Its translation is CASTIVSGANVLTF.

This chain connects TRBV20-1 to TRBJ1-5, with D possibly matching TRBD1 (5 bases). The CDR3 contains 13 residues. CDR1 DFQATT and CDR2 SNEGSKA come from the germline V gene (reference sequence). Trimming took off 1 base at V and 7 bases at J, with 11 bases between the two ends. CDR3 in amino acids: CSARVRDLQPQHF. The CDR3 DNA follows: TGCAGTGCTAGAGTGAGGGACCTCCAGCCCCAGCATTTT.

The chain couples TRBV30 to TRBJ1-4; 10 bases match TRBD1. V gave up 2 bases and J gave up 7 bases; unmatched junction bases: 7. This CDR3 region has 15 residues. The germline CDR1 and CDR2 sequences are GTSNPN and SVGIG (reference sequence). The CDR3 nucleotides read TGTGCCTGGAGTTCTTCGACAGGGGGCTTTGAAAAACTGTTTTTT. Encoded protein: CAWSSSTGGFEKLFF.

CDR3 loop: CASSLGSSGGPPAQYF. The CDR3, as DNA: TGTGCCAGCAGCTTAGGTTCTAGCGGGGGCCCTCCGGCCCAGTACTTC. This chain links TRBV11-2 with TRBJ2-5; 10 bases match TRBD2. The V gene's germline CDR1 is SGHAT and CDR2 FQNNGV. The CDR3 is 16 amino acids. The V segment lost 1 base and the J segment 9 bases; nucleotides outside the gene matches: 11.

The V call is TRBV11-2, the J call TRBJ2-6; 7 nucleotides line up with TRBD1. The junction had 10 bases not matched to a gene; V was cut back by 5 bases and J by 0 bases. The CDR3 spans 18 residues. Germline V lookup: CDR1 SGHAT, CDR2 FQNNGV. CDR3 in DNA: TGTGCCAGCAGCGAACCGGGACAGTTAGACTCTGGGGCCAACGTCCTGACTTTC. Translating it yields CASSEPGQLDSGANVLTF.

V usage is TRBV4-2 and J usage is TRBJ1-1; D remains ambiguous. With 1 base removed from V and 1 base from J, the gap between germline ends came to 4 bases. CDR1 and CDR2 (germline): LGHNA, YNFKEQ. This CDR3 is 13 amino acids long. The CDR3 nucleotides read TGTGCCAGCAGCCAAGGTGGGAACACTGAAGCTTTCTTT. It translates to CASSQGGNTEAFF.

Concerning this clonotype: At one end, the junction sequence differs from germline, possibly due to a read error. This rearrangement joins TRBV2 to TRBJ2-5; the D is unclear. The CDR3 sequence is 15 residues long. Germline lookup yields CDR1 SNHLY and CDR2 FYNNEI. The CDR3: CASSEGPAPEETQYF. CDR3 in DNA: TGTGCCAGCAGCGAAGGTCCGGCTCCGGAAGAGACCCAGTACTTC.

This clonotype was seen a single time. The V call is TRBV5-4, the J call TRBJ2-5, with 12 bases matching TRBD2. The germline V gene encodes CDR1 SGHNT and CDR2 YYREEE (reference sequence). V lost 0 bases and J lost 1; bases outside the gene matches: 1. The CDR3 length is 16 residues. For the CDR3, the DNA is TGTGCCAGCAGCTTGGGGACTAGCGGGATCCAAGAGACCCAGTACTTC. This encodes CASSLGTSGIQETQYF.

This chain joins TRBV5-1 and TRBJ1-6; D might be TRBD1 (5 bases). The CDR3 is made up of 15 amino acids. Germline lookup yields CDR1 SGHRS and CDR2 YFSETQ. Trimming cost V 0 bases and J 5 bases, with 9 bases left between them. DNA of the CDR3: TGCGCCAGCAGCTTGGAGACAGCAAATAATTCACCCCTCCACTTT. Translated, it gives CASSLETANNSPLHF.

This clonotype was observed once. The V gene is TRBV15, the J gene TRBJ1-5, with D maybe TRBD1 (6 bases). Germline V gene lookup returns CDR1 LNHNV and CDR2 YYDKDF (reference sequence). Trimming shortened V by 9 bases and J by 6 bases, and 12 bases separated the two germline ends. CDR3 size: 12 residues. The CDR3 region is CATAGAGQPQHF. In DNA form, the CDR3 reads TGTGCCACAGCAGGGGCAGGTCAGCCCCAGCATTTT.

This clonotype was picked up one time. The chain combines TRBV25-1 with TRBJ2-3; D gene ambiguous. Trimming took off 6 bases at V and 4 bases at J, with 5 bases between the two ends. The CDR3 sequence is 11 residues long. Germline V gene sequence: CDR1 MGHDK, CDR2 SYGVNS. The CDR3 loop reads CASSNSDTQYF. For the CDR3, the DNA is TGTGCCAGCAGCAATTCAGATACGCAGTATTTT.

The chain is built from TRBV6-5 and TRBJ1-2; TRBD1 matches 11 bases. The CDR3 is 15 residues long. V trimming: 0 bases; J trimming: 9 bases; junction bases outside the gene matches: 6. CDR1 MNHEY and CDR2 SVGAGI come from the germline V gene. CDR3 DNA: TGTGCCAGCAGTTACTCAGCGGGACAGGGGGAGAGCTACACCTTC. Protein: CASSYSAGQGESYTF.

The V call is TRBV6-2 or TRBV6-3, the J call TRBJ2-4; no reliable D call. The CDR3 consists of 12 residues. The germline V gene has CDR1 MNHEY and CDR2 SVGEGT. The ends were cut back, 7 bases at V and 8 bases at J, with 12 bases in the middle. The CDR3 reads CASKSEPDIQYF. In DNA, the CDR3 is TGTGCCAGCAAGTCCGAACCGGACATTCAGTACTTC.

As concerns this clonotype: Sequence at one end of the junction differs from germline and may be a read error. The chain has TRBV20-1 and TRBJ1-2, with D perhaps matching TRBD1 (6 bases). The CDR3 length is 13 residues. Germline CDR1 DFQATT, CDR2 SNEGSKA (reference sequence). In DNA form, the CDR3 reads TGCAGTGCTAGACACGACCGGGGCGGGGGCAACGCCTTC. It translates to CSARHDRGGGNAF.